This TCR beta chain was sequenced during a study of OX40 agonist ivuxolimab in advanced cancers. Looking at the study overall: Every 2 weeks, patients received ivuxolimab intravenously, dosed at 0.01 to 10 mg/kg. General study results and limits: Specificity for antigen went undetermined in the expanded peripheral T cells. The mean number of expanded clones was higher in CD8+ T cells than in CD4+.

Turning to this clone: Its antigen is unknown.

Per germline, CDR1 KGHSH and CDR2 LQKENI. V was cut by 3 bases and J by 4 bases, with 18 bases left in between. There are 16 residues in the CDR3. Libraries were prepared by immunoSEQ multiplex PCR; TCRdb keeps only in-frame clonotypes and omits some of them. The sample shows about 150,000 clones, roughly nine tenths of them seen only once. Cycle 7 day 1, cycle 4 day 1, and baseline were the timepoints at which blood was sampled. Sequencing used CD4+ or CD8+ T cells sorted from blood, obtained in a trial of the OX40 agonist ivuxolimab. The receptor comes from an adult with an advanced solid tumor such as melanoma, head and neck, liver or kidney cancer. This rearrangement joins TRBV18 to TRBJ1-2, with D maybe TRBD1 (5 bases). The CDR3 region is CASSPPGSSGGYGYTF. CDR3 bases: TGTGCCAGCTCACCGCCGGGATCCTCTGGGGGCTATGGCTACACCTTC.